This T cell receptor (beta chain) was sequenced for a study of Graves' ophthalmopathy and Graves' hyperthyroidism (dated by TCRdb to the late 2010s). For the wider study: Peripheral blood was collected at initial diagnosis, before any treatment. To tell Graves' ophthalmopathy apart from Graves' hyperthyroidism, and to predict which patients would progress to ophthalmopathy, the study relied on TCR beta repertoire signatures. In total, around 130 blood samples were TCR-sequenced: 40 to 45 ophthalmopathy, 80 or so hyperthyroidism and roughly 17 hyperthyroidism-to-ophthalmopathy patients. To explore V-J signatures that separate ophthalmopathy from hyperthyroidism, a discovery set of approximately 100 patients was enrolled, consisting of about 41 with ophthalmopathy and 55 to 65 with stable hyperthyroidism. For independent validation, a separate cohort was made up of 18 hyperthyroidism patients plus 17 patients who later progressed from hyperthyroidism to ophthalmopathy. In six hyperthyroidism patients, T-cell repertoires of thyroid tissue and blood were compared. After sampling, hyperthyroidism patients received methimazole starting at 30 mg daily, and ophthalmopathy patients received high-dose intravenous methylprednisolone. The approximately 100 discovery patients were divided at random into training and test sets in a 7:3 ratio. Study-wide findings and limitations: In validation, the model predicted ophthalmopathy progression with over 60% sensitivity and around 72% specificity; about a dozen predicted patients were CT-confirmed with GO in a median of around 6 months. In cross-validation, the 13-signature model distinguished ophthalmopathy from stable hyperthyroidism with approximately 90% sensitivity and approximately 81% specificity, while in the test set the corresponding values were about 79% and 69%. Most of the expanded thyroid clonotypes with a frequency above 0.001 were also detected in blood, and it was suggested that the thyroid immune response may be reflected by blood repertoires. Sample size was not predetermined statistically, and investigators were not blinded to group allocation.

TCR beta CDR3 regions were amplified from RNA transcripts for repertoire sequencing. The first round of RT-PCR was done with HTBI primers and the Qiagen OneStep RT-PCR kit, and was followed by a second round of multiplex PCR, then size selection and purification. Libraries were sequenced on an Illumina HiSeq2000 using paired-end 100 bp reads. On the study's bioinformatics: SOAPnuke was used to process the reads, removing any read that contained adapters or uncalled bases, had a mean Phred below 15, or lacked an exact match to the constant primer or identifier. COPE v1.2.5 was used to merge the high-quality paired reads. Clonotypes were defined as unique nucleotide sequences and were aligned to IMGT TRB V, D and J references using MiTCR v1.1. The analysis was limited to V-J combinations with a frequency above 0.0001, which together covered 99% to 99.2% of the repertoires. For each V-J combination, a TCR clonal expansion and chaos score was defined as the ratio of F50 clonal expansion to chaos observed in the TCRdist matrix. Features were reduced by Welch's t-statistics and random forest to over 10 V-J combinations, which fed a naive Bayes classifier. Thyroid-blood repertoire similarity was quantified with the Morisita-Horn index. The public sequencing data were trimmed at Q25 with fastp and processed into clonotypes with MiXCR by TCRdb, which kept only in-frame beta chains. Entries that share a CDR3 protein sequence are merged under the most common genes and DNA. None of the V and J calls come from the authors' own analysis; TCRdb made them. The sample table holds 680,000 or so distinct CDR3 sequences, of which 22% were seen once. Approximately 7.7% of the sample rests with the top ten.

On this clonotype itself: Its cognate antigen has yet to be identified. No base-level quality is on record; no much larger clone is a single base apart.

Hyperthyroidism was considered stable if no progression to ophthalmopathy occurred within 18 months of follow-up. Hyperthyroidism patients were newly diagnosed, with disease duration under 2 months, and aged 18 to 65 years. Anyone with other autoimmune diseases, uncontrolled infections, pregnancy or lactation was excluded from the study. Clinical symptoms, serum thyroxine, TRAb, thyroid ultrasound and orbital computed tomography were used for diagnosis. Using Ficoll-Paque density gradient centrifugation, PBMCs were isolated from about 9.4 ml of fresh peripheral blood. Total RNA was extracted with Trizol reagent and quality-checked on an Agilent 2100 Bioanalyzer. Trimmed from V: 5 bases; trimmed from J: 6 bases; junction bases lacking a gene match: 4. The CDR3 runs 12 residues from the cysteine to the phenylalanine. The DNA shown is the 36-base CDR3, in frame from base 1.

This receptor chain uses TRBV12-3 or TRBV12-4 and TRBJ2-7; TRBD2 agrees with 7 junctional bases. The sequence came from a young woman with stable Graves' hyperthyroidism. Some clones in this sample may be carry-over from other donors' samples. Donor details come from another sample of the same person, matched by shared clones. Material: peripheral blood. The DNA reads as follows: TGTGCCAGCAGTCCGGGGAGGGCCGAGCAGTACTTC. Its amino acids are CASSPGRAEQYF.